Presented here are 22 T cell receptor beta chains from one specimen sequenced in a study of blood T cell repertoires in COVID-19. Sequencing used immunoSEQ multiplex PCR; TCRdb keeps in-frame clones, though not all of them. Of 95,000 to 130,000 clones listed, 82% are singletons. The sequenced sample consisted of peripheral blood. Source of these receptors: a man aged 65-85 years with active or convalescent COVID-19.

This chain joins TRBV28 and TRBJ1-2; D is unresolved. This CDR3 is 13 amino acids long. V lost 11 bases and J 6 bases, leaving 19 bases between the germline ends. Germline loops: CDR1 MDHEN, CDR2 SYDVKM. The CDR3 DNA sequence: TGTGCCGGAAAGGGAGCGGGCGTCGATGGCTACACCTTC. Translating gives CAGKGAGVDGYTF.

Only one count was recorded for this clone. The DNA for the CDR3 is TGTGCCAGCAGCCCCAGAAGCTACGAGCAGTACTTC. Its translation is CASSPRSYEQYF. The chain combines TRBV7-8 with TRBJ2-7, with unresolved D. The V gene's germline CDR1 is SGHVS and CDR2 FQNEAQ. V was trimmed by 5 bases and J by 3 bases, leaving 8 bases between them. This CDR3 is 12 amino acids long.

This chain joins TRBV14 and TRBJ1-6; TRBD1 is a possible D gene (5 bases). Germline V lookup: CDR1 SGHDN, CDR2 FVKESK. This CDR3 has 14 amino acids. V gave up 1 base and J gave up 9 bases, with 10 bases separating them. The CDR3 nucleotides are TGTGCCAGCAGCCAAGTCCGGGGGTCTTCACCCCTCCACTTT. Amino acids: CASSQVRGSSPLHF.

The chain couples TRBV24-1 to TRBJ1-5, with D possibly being TRBD1 (6 bases). V lost 4 bases and J 6 bases, leaving 15 bases between the germline ends. CDR3 length: 15 residues. Germline CDR1 KGHDR, CDR2 SFDVKD. CDR3 region: CATSDPTGTGQPQHF. Here the CDR3 DNA reads TGTGCCACCAGTGACCCAACAGGGACCGGTCAGCCCCAGCATTTT.

J is TRBJ1-1 and V is TRBV16; maybe TRBD1 (6 bases). The germline CDR1 and CDR2 sequences are KGHSY and FQNENV. CDR3 length: 13 amino acids. V was pared by 2 bases and J by 4 bases, with 8 bases between. The CDR3 DNA sequence: TGTGCCAGCAGCCAACAAGGGGGCACTGAAGCTTTCTTT. This translates into CASSQQGGTEAFF.

The V and J genes are TRBV19 and TRBJ1-1; 9 bases fit TRBD1. The J segment lost 8 bases and the V segment lost 1 base, leaving 2 bases of the junction unmatched. Germline V CDR1 and CDR2: LNHDA, SQIVND (reference sequence). The CDR3 loop spans 13 amino acids. CDR3 sequence: CASSIGGQGEAFF. The CDR3 coding sequence is TGTGCCAGTAGTATAGGTGGACAGGGGGAAGCTTTCTTT.

This clone showed up just a few times. The rearrangement uses TRBV6-5 and TRBJ1-1; 9 bases are a match to TRBD1. This CDR3 region has 12 residues. J lost 9 bases, V lost 6 bases, and 5 bases had no gene match. Germline assignment: CDR1 MNHEY and CDR2 SVGAGI. The DNA of the CDR3 is TGTGCCAGCAGCCAGACAGGGGGTAAAGCTTTCTTT. This translates into CASSQTGGKAFF.

The chain employs TRBV12-3 or TRBV12-4 and TRBJ1-2; 7 bases align to TRBD1. Trimming took 1 base from V and 6 from J; bases not matched to a gene: 2. The CDR3 is 13 residues long. CDR3 residues: CASSLGRGNGYTF. In nucleotides, the CDR3 is TGTGCCAGCAGTTTAGGCAGGGGGAATGGCTACACCTTC.

The V and J genes are TRBV19 and TRBJ2-2, with 9 positions matching TRBD1. Trimming took 3 bases from V and 5 from J; bases not matched to a gene: 1. Germline lookup yields CDR1 LNHDA and CDR2 SQIVND (reference sequence). The CDR3 consists of 14 residues. Written as DNA, the CDR3 is TGTGCCAGTAGTATGGACAGGGGAACCGGGGAGCTGTTTTTT. Its translation: CASSMDRGTGELFF.

A single count supports this clone. This chain uses TRBV7-8 with TRBJ2-1; 10 bases line up with TRBD2. The CDR3 extends over 16 amino acids. The V gene's germline CDR1 is SGHVS and CDR2 FQNEAQ. V lost 0 bases to trimming and J lost 8 bases; unmatched junction nucleotides: 7. The CDR3 loop is CASSLAQRGGRDEQFF. The CDR3 DNA reads as TGTGCCAGCAGCTTAGCGCAGCGGGGGGGCAGAGATGAGCAGTTCTTC.

This chain links TRBV4-1 with TRBJ2-7; 7 positions agree with TRBD2. In germline, CDR1 is MGHRA, CDR2 YSYEKL. This CDR3 contains 15 residues. Trimming removed 0 bases from V and 6 bases from J; junction bases left unmatched: 8. The CDR3 loop is CASSQDPVGGFEQYF. CDR3 nucleotides: TGCGCCAGCAGCCAAGATCCCGTCGGGGGGTTCGAGCAGTACTTC.

This sequence joins TRBV30 and TRBJ1-1; 7 bases are a match to TRBD1. There are 14 residues in the CDR3. V lost 3 bases, J lost 1 base, and 5 bases stayed unmatched. CDR1 is GTSNPN and CDR2 is SVGIG in the germline V gene (reference sequence). CDR3 sequence (DNA): TGTGCCTGGAGGACCGACAGGGCGAACACTGAAGCTTTCTTT. It specifies CAWRTDRANTEAFF.

This chain uses TRBV6-5 with TRBJ1-4; D unclear. Trimming took off 0 bases at V and 8 bases at J, with 10 bases between the two ends. CDR3 length equals 14 residues. Germline V CDR1 and CDR2: MNHEY, SVGAGI. The CDR3 nucleotides read TGTGCCAGCAGTTACTCGACACACGAGGAAAAACTGTTTTTT. Amino acids: CASSYSTHEEKLFF.

The chain has TRBV7-9 and TRBJ2-3; 13 nucleotides agree with TRBD2. There are 17 residues in the CDR3. V trimming: 5 bases; J trimming: 3 bases; junction bases outside the gene matches: 8. From germline, CDR1 is SEHNR and CDR2 FQNEAQ (reference sequence). The CDR3 DNA reads as TGTGCCAGCAGCGCGTTGACTAGCGGGGGGCGAACAGATACGCAGTATTTT. Amino acid sequence: CASSALTSGGRTDTQYF.

V and J are TRBV23-1 and TRBJ2-5; no firm D call. Being an ORF, TRBV23-1 has a function that is uncertain. The CDR3 is 13 residues long. V was trimmed by 4 bases and J by 3 bases, leaving 9 bases between them. CDR3 coding DNA: TGCGCCAGCAGTCGGGCTCTTAAAGAGACCCAGTACTTC. As protein: CASSRALKETQYF.

This chain connects TRBV5-4 to TRBJ2-1; TRBD2 aligns across 14 bases. The CDR3 loop spans 19 amino acids. Losses at the gene ends were 4 bases for V and 0 bases for J; bases not matched to a gene: 9. Per germline, CDR1 SGHNT and CDR2 YYREEE (reference sequence). The CDR3 spells CASSPRLAGGLSSYNEQFF. The CDR3 region has the DNA TGTGCCAGCAGCCCCCGACTAGCGGGAGGGTTAAGCTCCTACAATGAGCAGTTCTTC.

This chain links TRBV5-1 with TRBJ2-1; 11 nucleotides line up with TRBD2. Germline CDR1 SGHRS, CDR2 YFSETQ. The CDR3 covers 15 residues. Unmatched junction bases numbered 8, after V lost 4 bases and J lost 8 bases. The CDR3 DNA follows: TGCGCCAGCAGCGGCACTAGCGGGAGTGTGGATGAGCAGTTCTTC. The encoded protein is CASSGTSGSVDEQFF.

CDR3 coding DNA: TGTGCCAGCATGGGATTGGACAGGATCCTAAATTCACCCCTCCACTTT. This encodes CASMGLDRILNSPLHF. The V call is TRBV2, the J call TRBJ1-6; 7 bases agree with TRBD1. The ends lost 7 bases at V and 7 bases at J; junction bases unmatched: 13. The CDR3 is 16 amino acids. Germline assignment: CDR1 SNHLY and CDR2 FYNNEI.

CDR3 in DNA: TGTGCCAGCAGCTTGGGGCGTCGGGCTAACTATGGCTACACCTTC. It specifies CASSLGRRANYGYTF. The genes are TRBV5-5 and TRBJ1-2; D not certain. The CDR3 runs 15 residues. The V gene's germline CDR1 is SGHKS and CDR2 YYEKEE (reference sequence). Trimming cost V 0 bases and J 0 bases, with 9 bases left between them.

V gene TRBV6-6 combines with J gene TRBJ1-1; 10 bases agree with TRBD1. The V gene's germline CDR1 is MNHNY and CDR2 SVGAGI (reference sequence). The ends lost 6 bases at V and 5 bases at J; junction bases unmatched: 9. CDR3 length equals 15 residues. CDR3 DNA sequence: TGTGCCAGCAGACCTAGACAGGGGGCGGGTACTGAAGCTTTCTTT. It codes for CASRPRQGAGTEAFF.

V is TRBV11-2 and J is TRBJ2-2, with 12 bases matching TRBD2. The length of the CDR3 is 15 residues. J was trimmed by 7 bases and V by 1 base; bases with no gene match: 1. Per germline, CDR1 SGHAT and CDR2 FQNNGV. The CDR3 sequence is CASSLGGLAGGELFF. CDR3 coding DNA: TGTGCCAGCAGCTTAGGGGGACTAGCGGGCGGGGAGCTGTTTTTT. The full variable domain, rest sourced from reference TRBV11-2 and TRBJ2-2, is EAGVAQSPRYKIIEKRQSVAFWCNPISGHATLYWYQQILGQGPKLLIQFQNNGVVDDSQLPKDRFSAERLKGVDSTLKIQPAKLEDSAVYLCASSLGGLAGGELFFGEGSRLTVL.

The chain is built from TRBV11-2 and TRBJ2-2; D is ambiguous. In germline, CDR1 is SGHAT, CDR2 FQNNGV. This CDR3 has 12 residues. Trimming took 5 bases from V and 6 from J, leaving 7 bases between them. As DNA, the CDR3 is TGTGCCAGCAGCGTACATTCCGGGGAGCTGTTTTTT. It specifies CASSVHSGELFF. The full variable domain, with the rest looked up from reference TRBV11-2 and TRBJ2-2, is EAGVAQSPRYKIIEKRQSVAFWCNPISGHATLYWYQQILGQGPKLLIQFQNNGVVDDSQLPKDRFSAERLKGVDSTLKIQPAKLEDSAVYLCASSVHSGELFFGEGSRLTVL.